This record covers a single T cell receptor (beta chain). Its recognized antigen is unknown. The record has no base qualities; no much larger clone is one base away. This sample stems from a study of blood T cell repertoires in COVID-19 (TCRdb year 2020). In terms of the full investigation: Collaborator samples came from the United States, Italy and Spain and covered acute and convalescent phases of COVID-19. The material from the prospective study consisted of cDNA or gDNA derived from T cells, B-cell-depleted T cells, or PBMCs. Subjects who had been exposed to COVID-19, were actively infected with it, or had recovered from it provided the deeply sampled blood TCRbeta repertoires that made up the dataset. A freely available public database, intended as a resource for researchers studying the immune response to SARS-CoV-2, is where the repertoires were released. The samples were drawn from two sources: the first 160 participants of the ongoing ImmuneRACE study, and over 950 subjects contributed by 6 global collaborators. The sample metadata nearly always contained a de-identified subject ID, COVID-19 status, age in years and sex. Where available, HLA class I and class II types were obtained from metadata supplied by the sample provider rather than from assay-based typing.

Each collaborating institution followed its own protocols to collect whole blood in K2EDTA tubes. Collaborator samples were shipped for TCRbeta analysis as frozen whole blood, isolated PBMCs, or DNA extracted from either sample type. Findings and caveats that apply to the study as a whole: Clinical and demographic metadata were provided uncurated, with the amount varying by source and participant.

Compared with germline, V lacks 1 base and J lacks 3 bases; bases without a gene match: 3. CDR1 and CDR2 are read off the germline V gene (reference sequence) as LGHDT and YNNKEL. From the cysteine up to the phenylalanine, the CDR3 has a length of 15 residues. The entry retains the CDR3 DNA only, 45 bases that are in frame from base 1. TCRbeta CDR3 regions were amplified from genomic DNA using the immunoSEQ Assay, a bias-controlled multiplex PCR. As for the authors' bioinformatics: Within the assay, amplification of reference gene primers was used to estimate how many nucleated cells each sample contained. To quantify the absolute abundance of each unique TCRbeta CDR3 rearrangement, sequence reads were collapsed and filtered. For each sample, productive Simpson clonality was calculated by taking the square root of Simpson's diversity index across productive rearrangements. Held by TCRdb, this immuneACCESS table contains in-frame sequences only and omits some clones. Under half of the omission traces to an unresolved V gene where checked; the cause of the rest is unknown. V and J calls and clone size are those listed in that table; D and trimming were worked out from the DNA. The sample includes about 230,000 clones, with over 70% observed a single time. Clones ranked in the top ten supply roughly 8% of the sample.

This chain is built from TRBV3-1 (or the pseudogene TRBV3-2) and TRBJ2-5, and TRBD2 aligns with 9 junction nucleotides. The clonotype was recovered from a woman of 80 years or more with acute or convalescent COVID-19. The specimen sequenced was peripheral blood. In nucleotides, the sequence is TGTGCCAGCAGCCAAGGCGCGGGGGGGGAAGAGACCCAGTACTTC. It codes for CASSQGAGGEETQYF.